This record concerns one T cell receptor (beta chain) sequence. V lost 3 bases and J 4 bases, leaving 16 bases between the germline ends. Germline V gene sequence: CDR1 SGHRS, CDR2 YFSETQ. CDR3 length equals 16 residues. The record originates from a study of graft-versus-host responses after intestinal transplantation. Irradiated stimulators labeled with violet dye, around 200,000 in number, were plated with around 200,000 CFSE-labeled responders. Proliferating CFSE-low CD3+CD4+ and CD3+CD8+ responders were sorted post-reaction. Method: immunoSEQ multiplex PCR; TCRdb's copy keeps in-frame clones and lacks some. The table has about 14,000 clones, over 35% seen once.

Here the sequenced sample was alloreactive CD8+ T cells from a mixed lymphocyte reaction culture, taken before intestinal transplant. The sample's subset: CFSE-low proliferating T cells sorted from roughly 6-day pre-transplant mixed lymphocyte reaction (GvH or HvG direction). The TCR comes from a human patient who received an intestinal transplant. The chain uses TRBV5-1 and TRBJ2-2; tentatively, D is TRBD1 (6 bases). CDR3 protein: CASSWETGLGTGELFF. In nucleotides, the CDR3 is TGCGCCAGCAGCTGGGAAACAGGGTTGGGCACCGGGGAGCTGTTTTTT.